The rows below give T cell receptor beta chains drawn from one sample of a study of blood T cell repertoires in COVID-19. Measured with immunoSEQ multiplex PCR; TCRdb has only the in-frame clones, and not every one. This table has about 160,000 clones, 70% to 85% appearing once. Sequencing was performed on peripheral blood. These receptors came from an elderly woman with acute or convalescent COVID-19. Both conserved end residues are part of each CDR3. The D gene is left open where the match is weak.

D,V,CDR3
TRBD2,TRBV4-1,CASSQLAGLYTGELFF
NA,TRBV19,CASSIEVASDGYTF
TRBD1,TRBV18,CASSPQQGANTEAFF
TRBD1,TRBV5-1,CASSPGQGSDGYTF
TRBD2,TRBV9,CASSVGPAGRTDTQYF
NA,TRBV10-1,CASSEIPSGTQYF
NA,TRBV2,CASRPDSNTGELFF
TRBD1,TRBV9,CASSVVPPTGSVAKAFF
NA,TRBV5-1,CASSLAGSATDAKNIQYF
NA,TRBV27,CASRHVYATNQETQYF
NA,TRBV29-1,CSVVPGGTDTQYF
NA,TRBV7-9,CASSLALAETQYF
TRBD1,TRBV9,CASSVQGENEQFF
NA,TRBV5-6,CASSLNRNTEAFF
TRBD1,TRBV5-6,CASSSLQTGGAVAFF
TRBD1,TRBV6-1,CASAGTGTNEKLFF